These 29 T cell receptor beta chains came from one sample sequenced in a study of cytomegalovirus exposure and HLA in healthy donors. Researchers ran the PCR with 60 Vbeta and 13 Jbeta primers. TCRdb keeps only in-frame clones here, not all; method: immunoSEQ multiplex PCR. The table shows about 190,000 clones, with 65% to 75% occurring only once. Sequencing used PBMCs. The source of these receptors is a man aged 25-45 years in good health and CMV-seropositive.

The rearrangement links TRBV4-1 to TRBJ2-1, with D perhaps matching TRBD2 (5 bases). V was clipped by 0 bases and J by 2 bases, with 8 bases between them. This CDR3 is 15 amino acids long. Germline CDR1 is MGHRA and CDR2 is YSYEKL. The CDR3 coding sequence is TGCGCCAGCAGCCAAGAAGGGAGAACCTACAATGAGCAGTTCTTC. Its translation: CASSQEGRTYNEQFF.

This sequence joins TRBV6-5 and TRBJ1-2; tentatively, D is TRBD1 (5 bases). CDR3 size: 15 residues. V was cut by 8 bases and J by 4 bases, with 20 bases left in between. Germline assignment: CDR1 MNHEY and CDR2 SVGAGI. CDR3 in amino acids: CASYESGGSIYGYTF. The DNA for the CDR3 is TGTGCCAGCTATGAATCGGGGGGGAGCATCTATGGCTACACCTTC.

The chain carries TRBV30 and TRBJ2-5, with D possibly being TRBD2 (5 bases). This CDR3 spans 14 amino acids. Germline lookup yields CDR1 GTSNPN and CDR2 SVGIG (reference sequence). V lost 4 bases and J lost 5, with 17 bases in between. CDR3 loop: CAWTSQRPSETQYF. The DNA of the CDR3 is TGTGCCTGGACGAGTCAGCGGCCTTCGGAGACCCAGTACTTC. Looking up the rest from reference TRBV30 and TRBJ2-5 gives the full variable domain: SQTIHQWPATLVQPVGSPLSLECTVEGTSNPNLYWYRQAAGRGLQLLFYSVGIGQISSEVPQNLSASRPQDRQFILSSKKLLLSDSGFYLCAWTSQRPSETQYFGPGTRLLVL.

The gene calls are TRBV6-5 and TRBJ2-7, with 8 bases identical to TRBD2. CDR3 length equals 14 residues. CDR1 MNHEY and CDR2 SVGAGI come from the germline V gene. Trimming took 6 bases from V and 5 from J; bases not matched to a gene: 9. The DNA of the CDR3 is TGTGCCAGCAGCCCCGGGACTAGATGGCACGAGCAGTACTTC. Translated, it gives CASSPGTRWHEQYF.

The gene calls are TRBV5-1 and TRBJ2-3, with D perhaps matching TRBD2 (6 bases). Germline V gene data show CDR1 as SGHRS and CDR2 as YFSETQ. V shed 5 bases and J shed 0 bases, with 13 bases lying between them. This CDR3 has 15 amino acids. The CDR3 DNA sequence: TGCGCCAGCAGTCCCGGGACTCGCAGCACAGATACGCAGTATTTT. Encoded protein: CASSPGTRSTDTQYF.

V usage is TRBV7-9 and J usage is TRBJ1-1; TRBD1 agrees at 8 bases. Trimming took 6 bases from V and 0 from J; bases not matched to a gene: 12. This CDR3 region has 17 residues. Germline V CDR1 and CDR2: SEHNR, FQNEAQ (reference sequence). Here the CDR3 reads CASSAFGDRLLNTEAFF. The CDR3 DNA follows: TGTGCCAGCAGTGCATTTGGGGACAGGCTGTTGAACACTGAAGCTTTCTTT.

This clone was found a few times. This chain links TRBV4-1 with TRBJ2-1; 9 bases are a match to TRBD2. Trimming took 5 bases from V and 3 from J; bases not matched to a gene: 5. The germline V gene has CDR1 MGHRA and CDR2 YSYEKL. The CDR3 covers 15 residues. CDR3 coding DNA: TGCGCCAGCAGCGCACTAGCGGGCCTCTACAATGAGCAGTTCTTC. Amino acid sequence: CASSALAGLYNEQFF.

This chain uses TRBV19 with TRBJ1-5, with 10 bases fitting TRBD1. CDR3 length equals 15 residues. Germline V CDR1 and CDR2: LNHDA, SQIVND (reference sequence). V dropped 3 bases and J dropped 3; count of bases not matched to a gene: 2. The CDR3 DNA reads TGTGCCAGTAGTATGGGACAGGGGCCCAATCAGCCCCAGCATTTT. Amino acid sequence: CASSMGQGPNQPQHF.

The count of this clone is one. The chain links TRBV28 to TRBJ2-7, with 8 bases identical to TRBD2. CDR3 length equals 14 residues. The germline V gene has CDR1 MDHEN and CDR2 SYDVKM. V shed 5 bases, J shed 4 bases, and the junction held 7 bases outside the gene matches. The CDR3 loop is CASSKSGSPYEQYF. CDR3 bases: TGTGCCAGCAGTAAGAGCGGGAGTCCGTACGAGCAGTACTTC.

V usage is TRBV27 and J usage is TRBJ2-7, with 7 positions matching TRBD2. J lost 1 base, V lost 4 bases, and 4 bases had no gene match. The CDR3 is made up of 14 amino acids. Germline V gene lookup returns CDR1 MNHEY and CDR2 SMNVEV (reference sequence). CDR3 coding DNA: TGTGCCAGCAGTTGGGGGGGAATTTCCTACGAGCAGTACTTC. Translating it yields CASSWGGISYEQYF.

The chain employs TRBV9 and TRBJ1-2; D possibly corresponds to TRBD1 (6 bases). From germline, CDR1 is SGDLS and CDR2 YYNGEE. The CDR3 loop spans 18 amino acids. Trimming removed 4 bases at V and 1 base at J, with 23 bases between. This CDR3 reads CASSLNRDTGPVNYGYTF. Written as DNA, the CDR3 is TGTGCCAGCAGCCTAAACCGGGACACAGGGCCTGTTAACTATGGCTACACCTTC.

V gene TRBV7-8 combines with J gene TRBJ2-3; 9 positions match TRBD2. In germline, CDR1 is SGHVS, CDR2 FQNEAQ. V lost 1 base to trimming and J lost 0 bases; unmatched junction nucleotides: 8. This CDR3 is 18 amino acids long. The CDR3 bases are TGTGCCAGCAGCTTAGGGTTAGCGGGAGCGCTTAGCACAGATACGCAGTATTTT. Its protein is CASSLGLAGALSTDTQYF.

V is TRBV18 and J is TRBJ2-7, with 7 positions matching TRBD2. Trimming at V came to 2 bases and at J to 2 bases, leaving 6 bases not matched to a gene. Per germline, CDR1 KGHSH and CDR2 LQKENI. The CDR3 runs 15 residues. CDR3 in DNA: TGTGCCAGCTCACCAGGGGGGGGTCCTGCCTACGAGCAGTACTTC. This translates into CASSPGGGPAYEQYF.

The count of this clone is one. The rearrangement links TRBV6-5 to TRBJ1-2; D call uncertain. CDR3 length equals 14 residues. The germline V gene encodes CDR1 MNHEY and CDR2 SVGAGI. V gave up 0 bases and J gave up 3 bases, with 8 bases separating them. The CDR3, as DNA: TGTGCCAGCAGTTACTCTAGTGTTGACTATGGCTACACCTTC. This encodes CASSYSSVDYGYTF.

This clone occurred once. The V call is TRBV7-9, the J call TRBJ1-2; TRBD1 is a possible D gene (6 bases). Germline loops: CDR1 SEHNR, CDR2 FQNEAQ (reference sequence). The CDR3 is 14 amino acids. Trimming stripped 1 base from V and 8 bases from J, with 14 bases between. Here the CDR3 DNA reads TGTGCCAGCAGCTTAGTGGGCAGGGGCGGCGGCTACACCTTC. Translation: CASSLVGRGGGYTF.

The chain recombines TRBV5-1 with TRBJ2-7, with 7 bases identical to TRBD1. This CDR3 is 12 amino acids long. V shed 7 bases and J 0 bases; nucleotides not matched to a gene: 1. Germline CDR1 SGHRS, CDR2 YFSETQ. The CDR3 loop reads CASGDSSYEQYF. In DNA, the CDR3 is TGCGCCAGCGGGGACAGCTCCTACGAGCAGTACTTC.

The rearrangement joins TRBV7-2 to TRBJ2-3; 9 nucleotides agree with TRBD2. The CDR3 has 17 residues. Germline V gives CDR1 SGHTA, CDR2 FQGNSA. Trimming took 0 bases from V and 4 from J; bases not matched to a gene: 8. CDR3 sequence: CASSLAGLASGADTQYF. Here the CDR3 DNA reads TGTGCCAGCAGCTTAGCTGGACTAGCGTCTGGCGCAGATACGCAGTATTTT.

The chain couples TRBV11-3 to TRBJ2-1, with 9 bases lining up with TRBD2. The V and J ends lost 0 bases and 2 bases, in that order; junction bases with no gene match: 14. This CDR3 is built from 20 residues. CDR1 and CDR2 from the germline V gene are SGHNT and YENEEA. The CDR3 DNA is TGTGCCAGCAGCTTAGATCCTCGGGCTAGCGGGATGGGGCCCTACAATGAGCAGTTCTTC. It is translated as CASSLDPRASGMGPYNEQFF.

V and J are TRBV7-9 and TRBJ2-3, with TRBD1 matching over 7 bases. The trim removed 5 bases at V and 2 bases at J, leaving 10 bases unmatched. CDR1 SEHNR and CDR2 FQNEAQ come from the germline V gene (reference sequence). The length of the CDR3 is 16 residues. The CDR3 here is CASSHRPGQYTDTQYF. CDR3 sequence (DNA): TGTGCCAGCAGCCACAGACCGGGACAGTACACAGATACGCAGTATTTT. The variable domain in full, with the rest retrieved from reference TRBV7-9 and TRBJ2-3, is DTGVSQNPRHKITKRGQNVTFRCDPISEHNRLYWYRQTLGQGPEFLTYFQNEAQLEKSRLLSDRFSAERPKGSFSTLEIQRTEQGDSAMYLCASSHRPGQYTDTQYFGPGTRLTVL.

The gene calls are TRBV5-5 and TRBJ1-3, with TRBD1 matching over 7 bases. The length of the CDR3 is 14 residues. The V and J ends lost 4 bases and 8 bases, in that order; junction bases with no gene match: 9. Germline assignment: CDR1 SGHKS and CDR2 YYEKEE (reference sequence). The CDR3 nucleotides are TGTGCCAGCAGCGCAGCGACAGGGCGTCACACCATATATTTT. Its translation: CASSAATGRHTIYF. The whole variable domain, remainder taken from reference TRBV5-5 and TRBJ1-3, is DAGVTQSPTHLIKTRGQQVTLRCSPISGHKSVSWYQQVLGQGPQFIFQYYEKEERGRGNFPDRFSARQFPNYSSELNVNALLLGDSALYLCASSAATGRHTIYFGEGSWLTVV.

The chain employs TRBV7-3 and TRBJ2-3; tentatively, D is TRBD2 (6 bases). CDR1 is SGHTA, CDR2 FQGTGA, per germline. This CDR3 contains 19 residues. Trimming left V 5 bases short and J 0 bases short, with 24 bases between. For the CDR3, the DNA is TGTGCCAGCAGCCGCGAGCCCGGCGGGACGGGGTTTAGCACAGATACGCAGTATTTT. This codes for CASSREPGGTGFSTDTQYF.

This chain links TRBV11-2 with TRBJ1-1; 8 nucleotides align to TRBD1. The trim removed 5 bases at V and 2 bases at J, leaving 4 bases unmatched. Germline V gene lookup returns CDR1 SGHAT and CDR2 FQNNGV. The CDR3 extends over 14 amino acids. The CDR3 sequence is CASSGQGYNTEAFF. CDR3 DNA sequence: TGTGCCAGCAGCGGACAGGGATACAACACTGAAGCTTTCTTT.

V gene TRBV5-1 combines with J gene TRBJ2-1; 9 bases map to TRBD1. Germline CDR1 and CDR2: SGHRS and YFSETQ. The CDR3 consists of 17 residues. The trim removed 2 bases at V and 5 bases at J, leaving 11 bases unmatched. This CDR3 is CASSFVGQGKVDNEQFF. CDR3 DNA: TGCGCCAGCAGCTTTGTGGGACAGGGAAAGGTGGACAATGAGCAGTTCTTC. The variable domain in full, completed from reference TRBV5-1 and TRBJ2-1, reads KAGVTQTPRYLIKTRGQQVTLSCSPISGHRSVSWYQQTPGQGLQFLFEYFSETQRNKGNFPGRFSGRQFSNSRSEMNVSTLELGDSALYLCASSFVGQGKVDNEQFFGPGTRLTVL.

This clone was counted once. CDR3 protein: CASSLAGTSEETQYF. The CDR3 bases are TGCGCCAGCAGCTTGGCGGGGACTAGCGAAGAGACCCAGTACTTC. The V gene is TRBV5-1, the J gene TRBJ2-5; TRBD2 agrees at 10 bases. Trimming removed 0 bases from V and 3 bases from J; junction bases left unmatched: 2. Germline CDR1 reads SGHRS; CDR2 reads YFSETQ. The CDR3 spans 15 residues.

The V and J genes are TRBV27 and TRBJ1-6; D is perhaps TRBD1 (5 bases). This CDR3 comprises 15 residues. V was clipped by 6 bases and J by 0 bases, with 9 bases between them. Germline CDR1 is MNHEY and CDR2 is SMNVEV (reference sequence). The CDR3 nucleotides read TGTGCCAGCAGCCGCGACAGCTCCTATAATTCACCCCTCCACTTT. It codes for CASSRDSSYNSPLHF.

This chain links TRBV29-1 with TRBJ2-1; TRBD2 matches at 11 bases. The ends lost 6 bases at V and 7 bases at J; junction bases unmatched: 14. The CDR3 is 16 residues long. Per germline, CDR1 SQVTM and CDR2 ANQGSEA. The CDR3 protein is CSVERQLAGASNEQFF. DNA of the CDR3: TGCAGCGTCGAACGCCAACTAGCGGGAGCTTCTAATGAGCAGTTCTTC.

This chain connects TRBV29-1 to TRBJ1-5, with a tentative D call TRBD1 (5 bases). V was trimmed by 6 bases and J by 5 bases, leaving 14 bases between them. The CDR3 covers 13 residues. Looked up from germline, CDR1 is SQVTM and CDR2 is ANQGSEA. Here the CDR3 reads CSVPGWGDQPQHF. CDR3 nucleotide sequence: TGCAGCGTACCGGGTTGGGGGGATCAGCCCCAGCATTTT.

The rearrangement uses TRBV10-3 and TRBJ2-7, with 8 bases aligning to TRBD1. Germline V gene sequence: CDR1 ENHRY, CDR2 SYGVKD. This CDR3 has 16 amino acids. J was trimmed by 0 bases and V by 0 bases; bases with no gene match: 4. The CDR3 nucleotides are TGTGCCATCAGTGAGTCTGAGGACAGGGTCTCCTACGAGCAGTACTTC. Its protein is CAISESEDRVSYEQYF.

V is TRBV2 and J is TRBJ1-1, with 9 bases that match TRBD1. V was clipped by 7 bases and J by 6 bases; unmatched bases: 9. CDR3 length: 14 residues. Germline V CDR1 and CDR2: SNHLY, FYNNEI. Here the CDR3 DNA reads TGTGCCAGCATTAAAACAGGGGGCAGGGCTGAAGCTTTCTTT. Its protein is CASIKTGGRAEAFF.